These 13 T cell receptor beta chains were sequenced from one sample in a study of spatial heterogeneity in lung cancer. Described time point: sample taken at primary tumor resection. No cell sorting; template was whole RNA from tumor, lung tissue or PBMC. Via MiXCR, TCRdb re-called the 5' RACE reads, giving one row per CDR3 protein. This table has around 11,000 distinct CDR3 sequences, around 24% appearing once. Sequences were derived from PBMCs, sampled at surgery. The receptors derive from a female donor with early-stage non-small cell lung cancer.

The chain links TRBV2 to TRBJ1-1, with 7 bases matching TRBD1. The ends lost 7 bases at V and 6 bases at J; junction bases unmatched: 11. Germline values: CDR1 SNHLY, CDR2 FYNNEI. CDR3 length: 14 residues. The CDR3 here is CASTRGGMASEAFF. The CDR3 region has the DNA TGTGCCAGCACCAGGGGGGGGATGGCGTCTGAAGCTTTCTTT.

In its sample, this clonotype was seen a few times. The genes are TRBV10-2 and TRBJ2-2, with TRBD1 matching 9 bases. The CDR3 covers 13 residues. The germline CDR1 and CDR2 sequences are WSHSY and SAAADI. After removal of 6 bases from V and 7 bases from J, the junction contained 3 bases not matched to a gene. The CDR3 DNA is TGCGCCAGCAGAACAGGGGGCGGCGGGGAGCTGTTTTTT. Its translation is CASRTGGGGELFF.

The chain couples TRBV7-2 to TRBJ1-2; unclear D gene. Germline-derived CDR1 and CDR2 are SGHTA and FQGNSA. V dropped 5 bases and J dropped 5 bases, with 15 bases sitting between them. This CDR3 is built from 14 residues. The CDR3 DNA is TGTGCCAGCAGCCCCACCTTAGTGGAGTATGGCTACACCTTC. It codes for CASSPTLVEYGYTF.

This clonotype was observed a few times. The CDR3 spells CASSESGGWRNTEAFF. Written as DNA, the CDR3 is TGCGCCAGCAGTGAGTCAGGGGGGTGGAGGAACACTGAAGCTTTCTTT. The genes are TRBV10-2 and TRBJ1-1, with D possibly matching TRBD1 (6 bases). Trimming stripped 0 bases from V and 1 base from J, with 12 bases between. Looked up from germline, CDR1 is WSHSY and CDR2 is SAAADI. The CDR3 totals 16 residues.

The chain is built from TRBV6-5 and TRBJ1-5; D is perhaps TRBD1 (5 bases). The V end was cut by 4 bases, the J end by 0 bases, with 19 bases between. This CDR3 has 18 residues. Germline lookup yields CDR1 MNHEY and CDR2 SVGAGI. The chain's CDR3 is CASSSRDPTVYSNQPQHF. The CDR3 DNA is TGTGCCAGCAGTTCCCGGGACCCAACCGTTTATAGCAATCAGCCCCAGCATTTT.

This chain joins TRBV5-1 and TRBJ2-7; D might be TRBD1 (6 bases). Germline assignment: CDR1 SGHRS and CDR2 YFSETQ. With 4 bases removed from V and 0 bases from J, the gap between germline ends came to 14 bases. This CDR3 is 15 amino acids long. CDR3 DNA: TGCGCCAGCAGCATTGACAGGATGAGCTCCTACGAGCAGTACTTC. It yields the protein CASSIDRMSSYEQYF.

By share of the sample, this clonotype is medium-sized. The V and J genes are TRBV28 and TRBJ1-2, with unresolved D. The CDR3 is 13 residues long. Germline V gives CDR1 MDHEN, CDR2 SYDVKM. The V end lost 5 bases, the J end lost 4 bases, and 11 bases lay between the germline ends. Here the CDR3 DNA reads TGTGCCAGCAGTCCATCCCCGGGCTATGGCTACACCTTC. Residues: CASSPSPGYGYTF.

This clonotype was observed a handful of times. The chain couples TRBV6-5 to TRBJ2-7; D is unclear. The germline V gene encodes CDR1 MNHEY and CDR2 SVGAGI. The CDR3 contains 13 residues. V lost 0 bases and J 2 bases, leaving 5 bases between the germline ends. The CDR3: CASSYSGAYEQYF. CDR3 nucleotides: TGTGCCAGCAGTTACTCCGGAGCCTACGAGCAGTACTTC.

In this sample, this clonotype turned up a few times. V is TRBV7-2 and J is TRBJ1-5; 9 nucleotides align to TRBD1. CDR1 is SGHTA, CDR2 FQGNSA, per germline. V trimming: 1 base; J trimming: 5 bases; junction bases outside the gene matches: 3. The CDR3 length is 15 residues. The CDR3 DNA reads TGTGCCAGCAGCTTAGGGACAGGGGTGTATCAGCCCCAGCATTTT. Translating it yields CASSLGTGVYQPQHF. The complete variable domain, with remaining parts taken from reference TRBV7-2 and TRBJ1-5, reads GAGVSQSPSNKVTEKGKDVELRCDPISGHTALYWYRQSLGQGLEFLIYFQGNSAPDKSGLPSDRFSAERTGGSVSTLTIQRTQQEDSAVYLCASSLGTGVYQPQHFGDGTRLSIL.

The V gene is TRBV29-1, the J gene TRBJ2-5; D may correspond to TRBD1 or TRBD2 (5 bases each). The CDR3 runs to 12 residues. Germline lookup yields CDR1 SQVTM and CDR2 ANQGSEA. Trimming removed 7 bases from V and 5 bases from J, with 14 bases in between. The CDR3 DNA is TGCAGCGGGGACGGTGGAACGGAGACCCAGTACTTC. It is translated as CSGDGGTETQYF. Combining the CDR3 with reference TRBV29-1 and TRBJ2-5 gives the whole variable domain SAVISQKPSRDICQRGTSLTIQCQVDSQVTMMFWYRQQPGQSLTLIATANQGSEATYESGFVIDKFPISRPNLTFSTLTVSNMSPEDSSIYLCSGDGGTETQYFGPGTRLLVL.

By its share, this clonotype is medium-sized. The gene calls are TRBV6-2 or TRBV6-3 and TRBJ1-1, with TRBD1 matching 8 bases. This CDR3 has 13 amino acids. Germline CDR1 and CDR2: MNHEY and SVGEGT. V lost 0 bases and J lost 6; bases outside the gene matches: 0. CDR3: CASSYSDRAEAFF. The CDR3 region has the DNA TGTGCCAGCAGTTACTCGGACAGGGCTGAAGCTTTCTTT.

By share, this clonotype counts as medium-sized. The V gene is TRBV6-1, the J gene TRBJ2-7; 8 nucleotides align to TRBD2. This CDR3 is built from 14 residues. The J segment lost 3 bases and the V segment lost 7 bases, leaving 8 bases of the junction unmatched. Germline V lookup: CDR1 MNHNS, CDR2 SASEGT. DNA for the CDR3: TGTGCCAGCATTCCCAGCGGGAGTGGCTACGAGCAGTACTTC. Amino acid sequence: CASIPSGSGYEQYF.

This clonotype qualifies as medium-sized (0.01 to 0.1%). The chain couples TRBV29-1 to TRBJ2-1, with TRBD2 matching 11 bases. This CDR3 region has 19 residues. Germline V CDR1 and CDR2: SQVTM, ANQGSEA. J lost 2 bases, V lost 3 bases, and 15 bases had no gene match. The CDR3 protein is CSVDGAGQLAGATYNEQFF. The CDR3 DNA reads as TGCAGCGTTGACGGTGCAGGGCAACTAGCGGGAGCGACCTACAATGAGCAGTTCTTC.